Below are 8 T cell receptor beta chains sequenced from a single sample in a study of blood T cell repertoires in COVID-19. Profiled with immunoSEQ multiplex PCR; TCRdb holds only in-frame clones, not every one. The sample carries 110,000 to 150,000 clones, approximately 90% recorded once. Sequenced input: peripheral blood. These receptors originate from a woman aged 40-49 years with acute or convalescent COVID-19.

For this clone: One end of the junction is discordant with germline, which a read error may explain. This chain connects TRBV5-1 to TRBJ2-6; 7 bases line up with TRBD2. This CDR3 has 17 amino acids. The germline CDR1 and CDR2 sequences are SGHRS and YFSETQ. CDR3 protein: CASSPGGGGAGANVLTF. CDR3 bases: TGCGCCAGCAGCCCTGGCGGGGGAGGTGCTGGGGCCAACGTCCTGACTTTT.

This clone was detected only once. The chain has TRBV3-1 (or the pseudogene TRBV3-2) and TRBJ2-7; tentatively, D is TRBD1 (6 bases). The CDR3 contains 16 residues. Germline CDR1 LGHDT, CDR2 YNNKEL (reference sequence). Trimming cost V 4 bases and J 5 bases, with 21 bases left between them. CDR3 amino acids: CASSPTTAQGGDEQYF. As DNA, the CDR3 is TGTGCCAGCAGCCCAACAACCGCACAGGGTGGCGACGAGCAGTACTTC.

The chain combines TRBV5-1 with TRBJ2-5, with 7 bases matching TRBD1. J lost 9 bases, V lost 4 bases, and 15 bases had no gene match. Germline V lookup: CDR1 SGHRS, CDR2 YFSETQ. The CDR3 loop spans 15 amino acids. The CDR3: CASSAETGPESAQYF. CDR3 DNA sequence: TGCGCCAGCAGCGCTGAGACAGGGCCCGAGTCGGCCCAGTACTTC. Complete variable domain (other parts from reference TRBV5-1 and TRBJ2-5): KAGVTQTPRYLIKTRGQQVTLSCSPISGHRSVSWYQQTPGQGLQFLFEYFSETQRNKGNFPGRFSGRQFSNSRSEMNVSTLELGDSALYLCASSAETGPESAQYFGPGTRLLVL.

This clone has only one observation. The genes are TRBV4-3 and TRBJ2-3, with D possibly matching TRBD2 (6 bases). This CDR3 is built from 17 residues. Germline CDR1 is LGHNA and CDR2 is YSLEER. The V gene lost 2 bases and the J gene lost 3 bases, with 18 bases spanning the gap. CDR3 nucleotide sequence: TGCGCCAGCAGCCAAAGAGGGATCGGGGGAAGGACAGATACGCAGTATTTT. It is translated as CASSQRGIGGRTDTQYF.

The rearrangement links TRBV5-4 to TRBJ1-1; TRBD1 aligns across 9 bases. Germline values: CDR1 SGHNT, CDR2 YYREEE (reference sequence). V lost 5 bases and J lost 5; bases outside the gene matches: 7. The CDR3 extends over 14 amino acids. CDR3 sequence: CASRFDRGTTEAFF. The CDR3 DNA sequence: TGTGCCAGCAGATTCGACAGGGGGACGACTGAAGCTTTCTTT.

The V and J genes are TRBV11-2 and TRBJ2-7; D is possibly TRBD1 (6 bases). Trimming took 1 base from V and 2 from J, leaving 12 bases between them. Germline CDR1 reads SGHAT; CDR2 reads FQNNGV. This CDR3 is built from 15 residues. Here the CDR3 reads CASSLGIQGTYEQYF. DNA for the CDR3: TGTGCCAGCAGCTTAGGGATACAGGGCACCTACGAGCAGTACTTC.

In this sample, this clone turned up once. This chain connects TRBV15 to TRBJ1-5; TRBD1 matches 9 bases. V lost 0 bases, J lost 12 bases, and 6 bases stayed unmatched. The CDR3 sequence is 14 residues long. Germline V gives CDR1 LNHNV, CDR2 YYDKDF (reference sequence). The chain's CDR3 is CATSRDFGTGLQHF. DNA for the CDR3: TGTGCCACCAGCAGAGATTTCGGGACAGGGCTCCAGCATTTT.

This sequence joins TRBV7-8 and TRBJ2-7; 8 nucleotides agree with TRBD1. CDR1 is SGHVS and CDR2 is FQNEAQ in the germline V gene. The CDR3 has 13 amino acids. Trimming at V came to 3 bases and at J to 3 bases, leaving 1 base not matched to a gene. CDR3 in DNA: TGTGCCAGCAGCTTGGGACAGGTCTACGAGCAGTACTTC. Translation gives CASSLGQVYEQYF.